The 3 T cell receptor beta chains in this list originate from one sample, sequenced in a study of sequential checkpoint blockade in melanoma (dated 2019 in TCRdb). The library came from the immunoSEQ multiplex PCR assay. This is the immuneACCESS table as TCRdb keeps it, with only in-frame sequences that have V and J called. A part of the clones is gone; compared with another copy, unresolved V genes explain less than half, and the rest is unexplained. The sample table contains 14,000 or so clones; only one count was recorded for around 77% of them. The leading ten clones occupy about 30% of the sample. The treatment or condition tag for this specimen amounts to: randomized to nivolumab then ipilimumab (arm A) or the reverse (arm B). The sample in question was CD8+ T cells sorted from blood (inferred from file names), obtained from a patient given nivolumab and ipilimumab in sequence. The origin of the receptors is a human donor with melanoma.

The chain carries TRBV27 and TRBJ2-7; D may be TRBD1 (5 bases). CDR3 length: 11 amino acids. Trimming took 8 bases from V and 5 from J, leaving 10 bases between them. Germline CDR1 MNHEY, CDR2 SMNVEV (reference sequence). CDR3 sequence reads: CASSQGNEQYF. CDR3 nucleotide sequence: TGTGCCAGCTCCCAGGGCAACGAGCAGTACTTC.

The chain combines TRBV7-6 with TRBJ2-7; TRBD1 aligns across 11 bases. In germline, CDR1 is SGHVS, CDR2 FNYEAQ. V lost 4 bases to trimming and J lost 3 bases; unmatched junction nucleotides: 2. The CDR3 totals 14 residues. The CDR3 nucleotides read TGTGCCAGCAGCTCCGGGACAGGGGGCTACGAGCAGTACTTC. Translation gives CASSSGTGGYEQYF.

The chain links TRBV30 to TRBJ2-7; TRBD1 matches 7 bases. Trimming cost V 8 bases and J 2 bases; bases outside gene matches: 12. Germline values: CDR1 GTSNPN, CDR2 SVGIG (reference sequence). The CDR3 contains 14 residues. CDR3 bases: TGTGCCAGCCACCCCGGGACAGATACCTACGAGCAGTACTTC. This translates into CASHPGTDTYEQYF.